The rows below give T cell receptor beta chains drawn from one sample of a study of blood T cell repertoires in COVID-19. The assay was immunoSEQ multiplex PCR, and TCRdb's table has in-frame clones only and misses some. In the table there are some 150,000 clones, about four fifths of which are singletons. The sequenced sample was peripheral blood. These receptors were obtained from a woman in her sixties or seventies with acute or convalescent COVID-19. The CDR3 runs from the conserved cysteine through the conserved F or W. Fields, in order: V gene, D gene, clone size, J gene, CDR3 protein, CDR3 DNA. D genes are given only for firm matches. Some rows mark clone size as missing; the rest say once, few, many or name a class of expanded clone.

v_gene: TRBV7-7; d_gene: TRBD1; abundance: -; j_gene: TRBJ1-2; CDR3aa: CASRPKGFDRVDNYGYTF; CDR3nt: TGTGCTAGCAGGCCCAAGGGATTCGACAGGGTAGATAACTATGGCTACACCTTC
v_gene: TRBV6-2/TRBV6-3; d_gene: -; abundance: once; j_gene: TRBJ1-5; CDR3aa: CASSYVGQRNQPQHF; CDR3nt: TGTGCCAGCAGTTACGTTGGACAGAGGAATCAGCCCCAGCATTTT
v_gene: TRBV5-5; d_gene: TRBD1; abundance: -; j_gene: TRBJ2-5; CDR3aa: CASSAGQGQETQYF; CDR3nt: TGTGCCAGCAGCGCCGGACAGGGACAAGAGACCCAGTACTTC
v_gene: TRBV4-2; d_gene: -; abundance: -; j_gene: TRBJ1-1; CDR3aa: CASSPNGDTEAFF; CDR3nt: TGTGCCAGCAGCCCTAACGGGGACACTGAAGCTTTCTTT
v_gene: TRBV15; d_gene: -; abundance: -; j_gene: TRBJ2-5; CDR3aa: CATSRDRGAVQETQYF; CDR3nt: TGTGCCACCAGCAGAGATCGCGGGGCGGTCCAAGAGACCCAGTACTTC
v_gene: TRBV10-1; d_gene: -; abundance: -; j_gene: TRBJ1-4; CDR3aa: CASKSYSWNEKLFF; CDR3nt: TGCGCCAGCAAGAGTTACTCCTGGAATGAAAAACTGTTTTTT
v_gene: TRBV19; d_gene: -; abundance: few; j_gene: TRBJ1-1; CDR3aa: CACGVDRNTEAFF; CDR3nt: TGTGCCTGCGGCGTGGACAGAAACACTGAAGCTTTCTTT
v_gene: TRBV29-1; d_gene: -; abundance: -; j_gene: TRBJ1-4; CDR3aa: CSTRSTNEKLFF; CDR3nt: TGCAGCACACGATCAACTAATGAAAAACTGTTTTTT
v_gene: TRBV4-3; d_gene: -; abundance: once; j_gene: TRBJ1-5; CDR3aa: CASSPAAGASNQPQHF; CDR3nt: TGCGCCAGCAGCCCTGCTGCGGGAGCGAGCAATCAGCCCCAGCATTTT
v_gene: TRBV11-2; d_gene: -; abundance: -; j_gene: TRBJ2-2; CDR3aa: CASSLGQFANTGELFF; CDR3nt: TGTGCCAGCAGCCTAGGACAGTTCGCGAACACCGGGGAGCTGTTTTTT
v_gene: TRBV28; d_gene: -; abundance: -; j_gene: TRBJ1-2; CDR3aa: CASSPRLGGYTF; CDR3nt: TGTGCCAGCAGTCCCCGACTTGGAGGCTACACCTTC
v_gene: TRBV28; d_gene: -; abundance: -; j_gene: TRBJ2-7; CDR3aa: CASSLSSGEQYF; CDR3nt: TGTGCCAGCAGTTTATCTTCGGGCGAGCAGTACTTC
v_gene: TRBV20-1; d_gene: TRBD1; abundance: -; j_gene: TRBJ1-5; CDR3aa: CSASTDRGIGQPQHF; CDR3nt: TGCAGTGCTAGTACCGACAGGGGCATCGGTCAGCCCCAGCATTTT
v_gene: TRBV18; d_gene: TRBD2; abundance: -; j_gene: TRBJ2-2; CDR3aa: CASSRLAPNTGELFF; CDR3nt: TGTGCCAGCTCCAGACTAGCGCCGAACACCGGGGAGCTGTTTTTT
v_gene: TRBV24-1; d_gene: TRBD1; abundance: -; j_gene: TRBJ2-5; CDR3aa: CATSDPGQGSQETQYF; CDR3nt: TGTGCCACCAGTGATCCGGGACAGGGATCCCAAGAGACCCAGTACTTC